This T cell receptor beta chain was found in a study of beta chain features in type 1 diabetes. Reverse transcription of all isolated RNA meant that expressed TCRB transcripts were sequenced. Sequencing was performed with immunoSEQ multiplex PCR; in TCRdb, only in-frame clones are kept and a portion is missing. In the table there are around 250,000 clones, approximately 15% of which are singletons. General study results and limits: The study left unresolved whether HLA type influences TCRB rearrangement. Across all four CD4+ subsets, people with type 1 diabetes showed modestly shorter TCRB CDR3s.

This clone was seen a few times. Its cognate antigen is unknown. Markers CD45RO/CCR7/CD25/CD127/CD95/CD27 served to sort CD4+ naive, central memory, regulatory and stem cell-like memory cells. Populations obtained by sorting all exceeded 98% purity. The CDR3 covers 14 residues. After removal of 7 bases from V and 2 bases from J, the junction contained 8 bases not matched to a gene. CDR1 SQVTM and CDR2 ANQGSEA come from the germline V gene. This rearrangement joins TRBV29-1 to TRBJ1-1; 9 bases map to TRBD1. Sequenced: naive CD4+ T cells from blood. The source is a man aged 25 to 40 with type 1 diabetes. The CDR3 region has the DNA TGCAGCGCCGAACCGGGACAGGGCAACACTGAAGCTTTCTTT. Translation gives CSAEPGQGNTEAFF.